In this sample, the clone carrying this T cell receptor beta chain turned up a few times. Its target is not known. Primers for the PCR totalled 60 Vbeta and 13 Jbeta. Under the authors' procedure: Later, an analysis found 80 million or so unique TCR beta chains, and roughly 9.9 million of these were shared. Only in-frame clones appear in the TCRdb table, and some are missing; sequencing was by immunoSEQ multiplex PCR. V and J calls and clone size are given by that table; D and trimming were obtained from the DNA. Among about 130,000 clones listed, more than 65% were seen once. The sample belongs to a study of cytomegalovirus exposure and HLA in healthy donors. General study results and limits: Association of about 17,000 TCR beta sequences with HLA alleles was found at 0.05 false discovery rate in a later analysis. Prediction of most subjects' HLA-A and HLA-B alleles by TCR beta sequences was reportedly accurate. An assumption of roughly uniform sequencing depth across donors underlay the presence/absence analyses.

The sequencing sample was made of PBMCs. The sequence was collected from a woman between 40 and 50 years old in good health and CMV-seropositive.

For the CDR3, the DNA is TGTGCCAGCACCCCCGCCGGGAGAAATCAGCCCCAGCATTTT. Protein sequence: CASTPAGRNQPQHF. This rearrangement joins TRBV7-8 to TRBJ1-5, with D uncertain. There are 14 residues in the CDR3. Germline lookup yields CDR1 SGHVS and CDR2 FQNEAQ. V gave up 7 bases and J gave up 4 bases, with 14 bases separating them.